This TCR beta chain was sequenced in a study of blood T cell repertoires in COVID-19. Across the study: Donors in the United States, Italy and Spain gave samples during acute or convalescent COVID-19. Nucleic acid was either cDNA or gDNA, and it came from T cells, B-cell-depleted T cells, or PBMCs.

There are 14 residues in the CDR3. V dropped 3 bases and J dropped 7; count of bases not matched to a gene: 2. Germline V lookup: CDR1 SEHNR, CDR2 FQNEAQ (reference sequence). As originally analysed: Amplification of reference gene primers was used by the study to estimate nucleated cell counts. Profiled with immunoSEQ multiplex PCR; TCRdb holds only in-frame clones, not every one. The DNA gave D and trimming, while V, J and clone size come from that table. Here the sample spans a few hundred thousand clones, approximately 80% being singletons. The sequencing sample was made of peripheral blood. The source is a woman aged 45-60 years with active or convalescent COVID-19. The V and J genes are TRBV7-9 and TRBJ2-1; 11 nucleotides match TRBD2. The CDR3 sequence: CASSFGTSGNEQFF. The DNA of the CDR3 is TGTGCCAGCAGCTTCGGGACTAGCGGAAATGAGCAGTTCTTC.